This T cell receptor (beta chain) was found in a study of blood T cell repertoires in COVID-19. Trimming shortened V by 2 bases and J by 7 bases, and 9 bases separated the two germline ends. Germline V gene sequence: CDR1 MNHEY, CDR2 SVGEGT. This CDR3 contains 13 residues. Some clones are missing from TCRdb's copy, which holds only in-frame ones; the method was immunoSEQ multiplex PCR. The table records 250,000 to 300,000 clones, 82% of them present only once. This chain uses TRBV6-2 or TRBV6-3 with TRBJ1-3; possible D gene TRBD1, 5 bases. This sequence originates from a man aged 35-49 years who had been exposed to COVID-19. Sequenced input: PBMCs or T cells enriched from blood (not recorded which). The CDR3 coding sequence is TGTGCCAGCAGTTACCGGGGGAAGAACACCATATATTTT. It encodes CASSYRGKNTIYF.